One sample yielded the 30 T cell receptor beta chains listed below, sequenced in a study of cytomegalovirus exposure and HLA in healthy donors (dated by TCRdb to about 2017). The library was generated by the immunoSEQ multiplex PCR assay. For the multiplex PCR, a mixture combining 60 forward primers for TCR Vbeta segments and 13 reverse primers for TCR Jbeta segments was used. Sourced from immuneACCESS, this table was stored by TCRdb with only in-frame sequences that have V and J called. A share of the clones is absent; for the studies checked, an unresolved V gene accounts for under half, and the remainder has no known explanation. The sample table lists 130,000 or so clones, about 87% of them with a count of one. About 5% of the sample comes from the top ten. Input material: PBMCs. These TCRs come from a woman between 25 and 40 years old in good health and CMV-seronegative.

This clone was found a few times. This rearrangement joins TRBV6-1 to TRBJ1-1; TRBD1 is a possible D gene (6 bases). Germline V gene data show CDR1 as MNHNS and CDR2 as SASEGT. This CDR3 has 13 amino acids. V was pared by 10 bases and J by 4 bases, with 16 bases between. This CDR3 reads CATAGARSTEAFF. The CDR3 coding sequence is TGTGCCACCGCAGGGGCCCGCAGCACTGAAGCTTTCTTT.

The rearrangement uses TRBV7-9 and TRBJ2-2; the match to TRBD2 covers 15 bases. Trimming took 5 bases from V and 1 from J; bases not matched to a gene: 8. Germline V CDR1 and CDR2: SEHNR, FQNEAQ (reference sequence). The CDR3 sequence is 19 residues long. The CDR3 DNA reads TGTGCCAGCAGCCCCGGACTAGCGGGAGGGCCGGGGAACACCGGGGAGCTGTTTTTT. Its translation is CASSPGLAGGPGNTGELFF.

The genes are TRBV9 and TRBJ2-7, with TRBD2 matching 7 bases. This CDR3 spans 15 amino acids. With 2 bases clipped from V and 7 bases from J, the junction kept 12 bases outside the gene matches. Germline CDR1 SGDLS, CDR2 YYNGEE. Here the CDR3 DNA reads TGTGCCAGCAGCGTCCGTCTAGCGCCCGGGGGGGAGCAGTACTTC. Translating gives CASSVRLAPGGEQYF.

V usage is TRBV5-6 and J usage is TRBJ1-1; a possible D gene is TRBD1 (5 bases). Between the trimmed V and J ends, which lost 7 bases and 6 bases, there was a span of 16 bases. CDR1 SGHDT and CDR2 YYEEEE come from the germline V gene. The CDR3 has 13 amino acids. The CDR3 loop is CASGGTHGAEAFF. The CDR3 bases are TGTGCCAGCGGCGGGACCCATGGCGCTGAAGCTTTCTTT.

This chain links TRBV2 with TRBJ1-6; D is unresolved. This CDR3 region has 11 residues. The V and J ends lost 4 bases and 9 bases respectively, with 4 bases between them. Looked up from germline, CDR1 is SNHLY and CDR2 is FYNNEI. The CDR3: CASSVSSPLHF. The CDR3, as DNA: TGTGCCAGCAGTGTGAGTTCACCCCTCCACTTT. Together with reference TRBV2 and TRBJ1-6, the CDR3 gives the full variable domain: EPEVTQTPSHQVTQMGQEVILRCVPISNHLYFYWYRQILGQKVEFLVSFYNNEISEKSEIFDDQFSVERPDGSNFTLKIRSTKLEDSAMYFCASSVSSPLHFGNGTRLTVT.

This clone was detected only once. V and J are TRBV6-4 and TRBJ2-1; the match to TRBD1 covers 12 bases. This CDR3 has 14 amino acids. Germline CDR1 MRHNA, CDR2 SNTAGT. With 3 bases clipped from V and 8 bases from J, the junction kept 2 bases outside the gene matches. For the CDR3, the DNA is TGTGCCAGCAGTGAGGGACAGGGGGCAGATGAGCAGTTCTTC. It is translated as CASSEGQGADEQFF.

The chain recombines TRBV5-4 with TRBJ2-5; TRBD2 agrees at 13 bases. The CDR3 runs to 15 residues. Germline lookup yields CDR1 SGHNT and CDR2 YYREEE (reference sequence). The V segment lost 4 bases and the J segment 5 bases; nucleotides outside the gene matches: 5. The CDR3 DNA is TGTGCCAGCAGCACTAGCGGGAGGGCCGGTGAGACCCAGTACTTC. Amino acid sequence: CASSTSGRAGETQYF.

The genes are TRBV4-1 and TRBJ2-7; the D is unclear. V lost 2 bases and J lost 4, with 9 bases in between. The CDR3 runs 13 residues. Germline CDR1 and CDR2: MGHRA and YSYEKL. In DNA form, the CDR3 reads TGCGCCAGCAGCCAACAAAACGGTTACGAGCAGTACTTC. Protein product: CASSQQNGYEQYF.

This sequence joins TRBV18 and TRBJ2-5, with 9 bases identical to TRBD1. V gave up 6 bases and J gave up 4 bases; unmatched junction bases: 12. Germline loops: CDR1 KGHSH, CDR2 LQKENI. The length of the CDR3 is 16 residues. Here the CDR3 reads CASSPPRDRDRETQYF. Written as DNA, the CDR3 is TGTGCCAGCTCCCCCCCGAGGGACAGGGATCGAGAGACCCAGTACTTC.

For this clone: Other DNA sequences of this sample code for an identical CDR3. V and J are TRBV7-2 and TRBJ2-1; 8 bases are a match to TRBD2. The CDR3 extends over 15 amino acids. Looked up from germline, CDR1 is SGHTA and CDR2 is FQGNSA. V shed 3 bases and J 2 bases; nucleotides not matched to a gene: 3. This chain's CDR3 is CASSFSGGTYNEQFF. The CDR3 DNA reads TGTGCCAGCAGCTTCAGCGGGGGAACCTACAATGAGCAGTTCTTC.

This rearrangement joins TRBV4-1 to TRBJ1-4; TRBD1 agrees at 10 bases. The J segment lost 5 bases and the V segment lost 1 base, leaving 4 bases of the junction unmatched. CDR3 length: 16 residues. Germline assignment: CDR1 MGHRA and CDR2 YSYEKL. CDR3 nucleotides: TGCGCCAGCAGCCAAGTCGTGACAGGGGGCAATGAAAAACTGTTTTTT. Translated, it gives CASSQVVTGGNEKLFF.

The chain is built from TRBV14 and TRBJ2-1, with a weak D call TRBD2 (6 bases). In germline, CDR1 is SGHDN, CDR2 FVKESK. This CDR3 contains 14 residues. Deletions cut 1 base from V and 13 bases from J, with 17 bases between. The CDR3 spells CASSQGGLPTEQFF. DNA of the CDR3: TGTGCCAGCAGCCAAGGGGGACTCCCCACGGAACAGTTCTTC.

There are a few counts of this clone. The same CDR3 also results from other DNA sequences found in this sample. The CDR3 region is CATSRQGYNSPLHF. CDR3 nucleotides: TGTGCCACCAGCAGGCAGGGATATAATTCACCCCTCCACTTT. The chain has TRBV15 and TRBJ1-6, with a possible D match to TRBD1 (5 bases). The CDR3 has 14 residues. The V gene lost 3 bases and the J gene lost 4 bases, with 7 bases spanning the gap. Germline V gives CDR1 LNHNV, CDR2 YYDKDF (reference sequence).

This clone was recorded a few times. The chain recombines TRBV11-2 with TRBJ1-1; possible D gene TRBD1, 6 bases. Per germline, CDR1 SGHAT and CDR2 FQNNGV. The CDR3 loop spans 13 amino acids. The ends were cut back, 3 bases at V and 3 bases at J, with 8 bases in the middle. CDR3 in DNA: TGTGCCAGCAGCTTTAAGGGGGACACTGAAGCTTTCTTT. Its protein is CASSFKGDTEAFF.

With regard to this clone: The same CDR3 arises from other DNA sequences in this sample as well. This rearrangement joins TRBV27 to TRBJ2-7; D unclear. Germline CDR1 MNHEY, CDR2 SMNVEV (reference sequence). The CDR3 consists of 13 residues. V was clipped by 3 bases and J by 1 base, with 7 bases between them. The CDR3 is CASSFSGSYEQYF. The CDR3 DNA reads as TGTGCCAGCAGTTTTTCCGGGTCCTACGAGCAGTACTTC.

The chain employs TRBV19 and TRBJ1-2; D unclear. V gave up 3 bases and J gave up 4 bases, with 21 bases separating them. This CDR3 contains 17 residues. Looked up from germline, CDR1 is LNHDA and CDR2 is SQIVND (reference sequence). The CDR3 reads CASSIEMSLVASYGYTF. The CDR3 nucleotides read TGTGCCAGTAGTATCGAAATGTCTTTGGTCGCGAGCTATGGCTACACCTTC.

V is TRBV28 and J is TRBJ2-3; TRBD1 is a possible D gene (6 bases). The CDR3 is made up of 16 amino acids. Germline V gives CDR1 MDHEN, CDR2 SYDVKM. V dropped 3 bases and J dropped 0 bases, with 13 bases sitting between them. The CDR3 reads CASSFRQATSTDTQYF. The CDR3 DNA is TGTGCCAGCAGTTTTCGACAGGCCACTAGCACAGATACGCAGTATTTT.

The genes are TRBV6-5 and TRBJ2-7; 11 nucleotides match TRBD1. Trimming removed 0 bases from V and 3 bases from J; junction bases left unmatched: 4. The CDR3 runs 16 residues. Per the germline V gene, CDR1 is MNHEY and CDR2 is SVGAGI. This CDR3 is CASSYSRTGGVYEQYF. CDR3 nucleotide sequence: TGTGCCAGCAGTTACTCGAGGACAGGGGGCGTCTACGAGCAGTACTTC.

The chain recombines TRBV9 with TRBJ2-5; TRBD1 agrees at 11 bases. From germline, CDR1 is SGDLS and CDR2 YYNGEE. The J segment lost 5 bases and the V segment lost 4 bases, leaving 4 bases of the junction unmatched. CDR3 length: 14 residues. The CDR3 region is CASSRDRGGETQYF. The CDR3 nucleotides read TGTGCCAGCAGCCGGGACAGGGGGGGGGAGACCCAGTACTTC.

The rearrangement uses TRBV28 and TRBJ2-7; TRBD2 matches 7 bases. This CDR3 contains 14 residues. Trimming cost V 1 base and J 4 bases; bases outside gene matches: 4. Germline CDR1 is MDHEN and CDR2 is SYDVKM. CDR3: CASSLLLGGYEQYF. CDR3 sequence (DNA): TGTGCCAGCAGTTTATTGCTGGGGGGGTACGAGCAGTACTTC.

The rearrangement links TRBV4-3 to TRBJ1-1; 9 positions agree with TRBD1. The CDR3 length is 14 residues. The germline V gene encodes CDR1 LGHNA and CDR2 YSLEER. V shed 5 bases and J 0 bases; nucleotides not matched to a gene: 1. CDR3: CASSWDRVNTEAFF. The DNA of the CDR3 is TGCGCCAGCAGCTGGGACAGGGTGAACACTGAAGCTTTCTTT.

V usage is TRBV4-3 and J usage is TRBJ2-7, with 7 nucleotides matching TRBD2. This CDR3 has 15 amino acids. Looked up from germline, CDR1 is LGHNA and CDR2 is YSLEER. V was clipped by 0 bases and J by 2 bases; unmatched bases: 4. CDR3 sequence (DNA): TGCGCCAGCAGCCAAGATCCACTAGCGACCTACGAGCAGTACTTC. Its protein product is CASSQDPLATYEQYF.

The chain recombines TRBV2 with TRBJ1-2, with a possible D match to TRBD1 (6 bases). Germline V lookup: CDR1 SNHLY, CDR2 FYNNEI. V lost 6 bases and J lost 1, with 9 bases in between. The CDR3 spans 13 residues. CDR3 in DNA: TGTGCCAGCAGGGACAGCAATAACTATGGCTACACCTTC. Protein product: CASRDSNNYGYTF. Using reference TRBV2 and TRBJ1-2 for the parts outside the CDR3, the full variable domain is EPEVTQTPSHQVTQMGQEVILRCVPISNHLYFYWYRQILGQKVEFLVSFYNNEISEKSEIFDDQFSVERPDGSNFTLKIRSTKLEDSAMYFCASRDSNNYGYTFGSGTRLTVV.

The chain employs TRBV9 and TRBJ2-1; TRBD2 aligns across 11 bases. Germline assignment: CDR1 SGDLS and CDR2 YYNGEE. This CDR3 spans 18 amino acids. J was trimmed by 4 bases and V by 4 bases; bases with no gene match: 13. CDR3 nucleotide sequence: TGTGCCAGCAGCACACCCTCACTAGCGGGAGTGGGGTACAATGAGCAGTTCTTC. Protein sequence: CASSTPSLAGVGYNEQFF.

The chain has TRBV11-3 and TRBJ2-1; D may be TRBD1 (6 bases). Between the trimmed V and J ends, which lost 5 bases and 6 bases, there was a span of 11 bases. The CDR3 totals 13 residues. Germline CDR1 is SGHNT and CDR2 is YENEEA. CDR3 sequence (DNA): TGTGCCAGCAGCCCAGGGGCGAGCAATGAGCAGTTCTTC. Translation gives CASSPGASNEQFF.

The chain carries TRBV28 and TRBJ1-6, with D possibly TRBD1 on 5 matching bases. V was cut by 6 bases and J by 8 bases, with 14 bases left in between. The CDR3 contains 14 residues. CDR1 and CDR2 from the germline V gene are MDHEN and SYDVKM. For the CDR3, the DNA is TGTGCCAGCAGACCAGGGACTGGCTATTCACCCCTCCACTTT. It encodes CASRPGTGYSPLHF.

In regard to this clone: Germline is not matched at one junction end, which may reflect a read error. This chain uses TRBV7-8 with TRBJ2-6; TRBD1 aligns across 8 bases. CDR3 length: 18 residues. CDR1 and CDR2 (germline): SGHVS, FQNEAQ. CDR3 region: CASSLLRGRVSVANVLTF. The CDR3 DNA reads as TGTGCCAGCAGCTTACTCAGGGGGCGGGTTTCTGTGGCCAACGTCCTGACTTTC.

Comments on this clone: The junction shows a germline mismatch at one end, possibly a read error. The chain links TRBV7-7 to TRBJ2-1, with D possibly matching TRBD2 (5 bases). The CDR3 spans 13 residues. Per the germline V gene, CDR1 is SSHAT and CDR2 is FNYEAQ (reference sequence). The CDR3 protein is CASSLVPAGTQFF. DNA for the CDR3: TGTGCTAGCAGCTTAGTCCCTGCGGGTACGCAGTTCTTC.

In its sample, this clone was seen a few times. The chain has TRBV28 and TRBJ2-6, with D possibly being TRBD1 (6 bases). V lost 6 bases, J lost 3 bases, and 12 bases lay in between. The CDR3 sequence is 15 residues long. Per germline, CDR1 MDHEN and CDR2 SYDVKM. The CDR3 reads CASSHRQDGANVLTF. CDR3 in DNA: TGTGCCAGCAGCCACCGACAGGATGGGGCCAACGTCCTGACTTTC.

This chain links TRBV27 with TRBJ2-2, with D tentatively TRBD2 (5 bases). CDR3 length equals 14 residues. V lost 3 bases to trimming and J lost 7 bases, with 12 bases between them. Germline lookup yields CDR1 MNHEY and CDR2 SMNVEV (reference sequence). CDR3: CASSLRVVGGELFF. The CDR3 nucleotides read TGTGCCAGCAGTTTGAGGGTAGTCGGCGGGGAGCTGTTTTTT.